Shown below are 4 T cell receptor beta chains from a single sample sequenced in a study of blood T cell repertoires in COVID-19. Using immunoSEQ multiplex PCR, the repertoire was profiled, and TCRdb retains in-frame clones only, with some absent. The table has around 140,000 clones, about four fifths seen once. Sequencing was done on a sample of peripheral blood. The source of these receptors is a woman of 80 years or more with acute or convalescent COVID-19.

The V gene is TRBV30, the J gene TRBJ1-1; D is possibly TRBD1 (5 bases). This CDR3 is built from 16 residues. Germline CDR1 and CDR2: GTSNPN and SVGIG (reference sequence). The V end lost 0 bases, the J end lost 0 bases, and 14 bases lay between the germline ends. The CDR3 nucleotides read TGTGCCTGGAGTGTTGCAGGGCAAATAATGAACACTGAAGCTTTCTTT. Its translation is CAWSVAGQIMNTEAFF. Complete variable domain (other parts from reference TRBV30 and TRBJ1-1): SQTIHQWPATLVQPVGSPLSLECTVEGTSNPNLYWYRQAAGRGLQLLFYSVGIGQISSEVPQNLSASRPQDRQFILSSKKLLLSDSGFYLCAWSVAGQIMNTEAFFGQGTRLTVV.

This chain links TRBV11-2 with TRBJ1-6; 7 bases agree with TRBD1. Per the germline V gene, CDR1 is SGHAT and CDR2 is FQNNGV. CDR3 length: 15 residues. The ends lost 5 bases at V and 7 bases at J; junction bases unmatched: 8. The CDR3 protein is CASSLGQVINSPLHF. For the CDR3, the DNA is TGTGCCAGCAGCCTCGGACAGGTGATAAATTCACCCCTCCACTTT.

The CDR3 DNA is TGTGCCATCAGGGGGCATGGCACCGGGGAGCTGTTTTTT. Protein: CAIRGHGTGELFF. The V gene is TRBV10-3, the J gene TRBJ2-2, with D possibly matching TRBD1 (5 bases). Germline V gives CDR1 ENHRY, CDR2 SYGVKD. The CDR3 has 13 amino acids. V lost 6 bases and J 4 bases, leaving 9 bases between the germline ends.

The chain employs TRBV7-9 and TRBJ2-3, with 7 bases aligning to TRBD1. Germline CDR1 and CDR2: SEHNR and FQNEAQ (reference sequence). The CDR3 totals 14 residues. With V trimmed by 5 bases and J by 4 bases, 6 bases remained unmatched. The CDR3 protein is CASSPRGQSDTQYF. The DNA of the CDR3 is TGTGCCAGCAGCCCAAGGGGACAGTCAGATACGCAGTATTTT.